This T cell receptor (beta chain) was retrieved from a study of T cells after yellow fever vaccination. At least ten counts were recorded for this clonotype. The V end lost 4 bases, the J end lost 4 bases, and 16 bases lay between the germline ends. Germline CDR1 reads SGHVS; CDR2 reads FNYEAQ. The CDR3 sequence is 16 residues long. TCRdb fed the 5' RACE reads into MiXCR, producing one record per CDR3 protein. The sample holds a few hundred thousand distinct CDR3 sequences, 8.5% to 9% seen once. This chain connects TRBV7-6 to TRBJ2-2; a possible D gene is TRBD1 (7 bases). The sequencing used PBMCs, collected on the day of the first yellow fever vaccination. This clonotype originated in a man aged 18 to 29 who received the YFV17D yellow fever vaccine. The CDR3 reads CASSSPTGEATGELFF. The CDR3 DNA reads as TGTGCCAGCAGCTCCCCTACAGGGGAGGCCACCGGGGAGCTGTTTTTT.